This T cell receptor beta chain was identified in a study of identical twins. Regarding the study as a whole: Shared out-of-frame alpha sequences (those common to twins) showed excess low generation probability. Memory repertoires showed no such pattern, whereas abundant cord blood beta clonotypes carried fewer insertions. Among monozygotic twins, out-of-frame TCR alpha sharing exceeded what models predicted.

Template switching supplied a universal primer site; unique molecular identifiers were carried on the cDNA. TCRdb re-derived calls from the 5' RACE reads in MiXCR, one entry per CDR3 protein. The sample lists hundreds of thousands of distinct CDR3 sequences, over 8.5% seen once, with roughly 0.9% in the top ten. This clonotype was detected only a few times. Its specificity is unknown. This CDR3 has 14 residues. CDR1 is SEHNR and CDR2 is FQNEAQ in the germline V gene (reference sequence). Trimming pared 3 bases from V and 0 bases from J, leaving 5 bases between. A further study also used this sample, focusing on yellow fever vaccine responses in identical twins.

The sample comprised PBMCs. The receptor's source is a woman aged 18-29 years in good health. The V and J genes are TRBV7-9 and TRBJ2-2; no clear D gene. The CDR3 region is CASSFQPNTGELFF. CDR3 nucleotides: TGTGCCAGCAGCTTTCAGCCGAACACCGGGGAGCTGTTTTTT.